The next 25 T cell receptor beta chains were all read from a single sample in a study of blood T cell repertoires in COVID-19. Assay: immunoSEQ multiplex PCR; the TCRdb copy retains only in-frame clones and omits some. This table has about 180,000 clones, around 88% appearing once. Source material: peripheral blood. The receptors were sampled from a woman under 40 with acute or convalescent COVID-19.

This clone has more than one count but fewer than ten. The chain joins TRBV24-1 to TRBJ1-6; TRBD1 matches at 10 bases. In germline, CDR1 is KGHDR, CDR2 SFDVKD. The CDR3 runs 17 residues. V lost 7 bases to trimming and J lost 5 bases; unmatched junction nucleotides: 10. Here the CDR3 DNA reads TGTGCCACCAGCGGGACAGGGGTCCCTACTCATAATTCACCCCTCCACTTT. Its protein product is CATSGTGVPTHNSPLHF.

The V call is TRBV10-3, the J call TRBJ2-1, with D possibly matching TRBD2 (6 bases). The CDR3 has 12 residues. CDR1 and CDR2 from the germline V gene are ENHRY and SYGVKD. V was clipped by 5 bases and J by 8 bases, with 10 bases between them. As DNA, the CDR3 is TGTGCCATCAGTAGCGGGTGGGATGAGCAGTTCTTC. This encodes CAISSGWDEQFF.

The V and J genes are TRBV2 and TRBJ2-1, with D uncertain. The CDR3 has 12 residues. The V gene's germline CDR1 is SNHLY and CDR2 FYNNEI. The V and J ends lost 8 bases and 8 bases respectively, with 13 bases between them. The CDR3 nucleotides are TGTGCCAGCGAGAGTATTGTTGATGAGCAGTTCTTC. Its translation is CASESIVDEQFF.

This chain joins TRBV9 and TRBJ2-3, with D possibly matching TRBD2 (5 bases). Germline V lookup: CDR1 SGDLS, CDR2 YYNGEE. Trimming removed 0 bases from V and 1 base from J, with 9 bases in between. This CDR3 spans 15 amino acids. The CDR3 spells CASSVGRIGTDTQYF. In nucleotides, the CDR3 is TGTGCCAGCAGCGTAGGGAGGATCGGCACAGATACGCAGTATTTT.

This clone was seen once. This chain uses TRBV5-4 with TRBJ1-4, with D uncertain. CDR1 and CDR2 (germline): SGHNT, YYREEE (reference sequence). The CDR3 contains 15 residues. Trimming removed 0 bases at V and 6 bases at J, with 12 bases between. CDR3 in DNA: TGTGCCAGCAGCTTGGATCCGGGAGGAGATGAAAAACTGTTTTTT. Protein sequence: CASSLDPGGDEKLFF.

This clone was found once. The chain uses TRBV5-5 and TRBJ1-6; 7 nucleotides match TRBD1. This CDR3 is built from 17 residues. Per the germline V gene, CDR1 is SGHKS and CDR2 is YYEKEE (reference sequence). The ends lost 5 bases at V and 0 bases at J; junction bases unmatched: 8. Here the CDR3 DNA reads TGTGCCAGCAGGCCCAGGGACAGCCACTCCTATAATTCACCCCTCCACTTT. This translates into CASRPRDSHSYNSPLHF.

V and J are TRBV10-2 and TRBJ2-1; 10 bases align to TRBD2. Losses at the gene ends were 6 bases for V and 6 bases for J; bases not matched to a gene: 8. Germline V gene data show CDR1 as WSHSY and CDR2 as SAAADI. This CDR3 comprises 15 residues. In DNA form, the CDR3 reads TGCGCCAGCAGACCCGGGACTAGCGCGGGCAATGAGCAGTTCTTC. This sequence encodes CASRPGTSAGNEQFF.

The chain is built from TRBV5-5 and TRBJ2-1; no firm D call. The CDR3 has 15 amino acids. V was pared by 0 bases and J by 2 bases, with 9 bases between. Germline CDR1 reads SGHKS; CDR2 reads YYEKEE (reference sequence). CDR3 sequence reads: CASSLGLAPYNEQFF. The CDR3 DNA reads TGTGCCAGCAGCTTGGGCCTGGCCCCCTACAATGAGCAGTTCTTC.

This clone was observed a handful of times. This rearrangement joins TRBV29-1 to TRBJ1-1, with TRBD1 matching 8 bases. The CDR3 sequence is 16 residues long. J gave up 5 bases and V 6 bases, and 17 bases lay outside the gene matches. Germline V CDR1 and CDR2: SQVTM, ANQGSEA. CDR3 sequence: CSVAPVGTGRGTEAFF. Here the CDR3 DNA reads TGCAGCGTGGCTCCGGTAGGGACAGGAAGAGGTACTGAAGCTTTCTTT.

The gene calls are TRBV11-2 and TRBJ2-5; TRBD1 aligns across 8 bases. J lost 5 bases, V lost 6 bases, and 8 bases had no gene match. The germline gives CDR1 SGHAT, CDR2 FQNNGV. This CDR3 contains 14 residues. The CDR3 sequence: CASSSGTGVETQYF. The CDR3 DNA reads as TGTGCCAGCAGTTCCGGGACAGGAGTTGAGACCCAGTACTTC.

The V call is TRBV11-2, the J call TRBJ2-6; a possible D gene is TRBD2 (6 bases). The CDR3 consists of 19 residues. Trimming took off 1 base at V and 2 bases at J, with 18 bases between the two ends. Germline loops: CDR1 SGHAT, CDR2 FQNNGV. The CDR3 DNA follows: TGTGCCAGCAGCTTAGGGGCGCTGGGGGAGGTACCTGGGGCCAACGTCCTGACTTTC. This gives the protein CASSLGALGEVPGANVLTF.

The sample holds one count of this clone. The chain has TRBV6-5 and TRBJ2-2; TRBD1 matches 8 bases. J was trimmed by 6 bases and V by 6 bases; bases with no gene match: 6. Germline CDR1 MNHEY, CDR2 SVGAGI. The CDR3 runs 14 residues. DNA for the CDR3: TGTGCCAGCAGCTTCGGGACAGGAGCCGGGGAGCTGTTTTTT. The encoded protein is CASSFGTGAGELFF.

The rearrangement joins TRBV5-1 to TRBJ1-1; a possible D gene is TRBD1 (6 bases). The V gene's germline CDR1 is SGHRS and CDR2 YFSETQ. The CDR3 is 14 amino acids. Trimming removed 4 bases from V and 8 bases from J, with 18 bases in between. CDR3 nucleotide sequence: TGCGCCAGCAGCGCGAATGGGGGGGCAGGAGAAGCTTTCTTT. Translating it yields CASSANGGAGEAFF.

This chain uses TRBV6-1 with TRBJ2-7, with 9 bases that match TRBD1. Germline CDR1 is MNHNS and CDR2 is SASEGT. Germline trimming cut 2 bases from V and 2 bases from J; bases unmatched to any gene: 7. CDR3 length equals 16 residues. CDR3 coding DNA: TGTGCCAGCAGTGAACCCTACCGGACAGGGGCCTACGAGCAGTACTTC. Its protein product is CASSEPYRTGAYEQYF.

The chain is built from TRBV6-5 and TRBJ2-1, with 7 bases that match TRBD2. V shed 6 bases and J 8 bases; nucleotides not matched to a gene: 10. In germline, CDR1 is MNHEY, CDR2 SVGAGI. The length of the CDR3 is 14 residues. This chain's CDR3 is CASRFGGGPYEQFF. CDR3 nucleotide sequence: TGTGCCAGCAGGTTCGGGGGAGGGCCGTATGAGCAGTTCTTC.

This sequence joins TRBV18 and TRBJ1-2; D not resolved. Trimming shortened V by 8 bases and J by 8 bases, and 12 bases separated the two germline ends. Germline assignment: CDR1 KGHSH and CDR2 LQKENI. The CDR3 contains 11 residues. The DNA of the CDR3 is TGTGCCAGCGCGCCTTTGGTCGGCTACACCTTC. Protein product: CASAPLVGYTF.

The genes are TRBV3-1 (or the pseudogene TRBV3-2) and TRBJ1-2; D perhaps matches TRBD1 (5 bases). In germline, CDR1 is LGHDT, CDR2 YNNKEL (reference sequence). The CDR3 runs 16 residues. With 1 base removed from V and 6 bases from J, the gap between germline ends came to 18 bases. The DNA of the CDR3 is TGTGCCAGCAGCCAAGTTCCTCCAGGACATGGTCATGGCTACACCTTC. Protein product: CASSQVPPGHGHGYTF.

To note about this clone: An end of the junction does not agree with germline; a read error may underlie this. The CDR3 here is CASSSYERVGF. The CDR3 DNA follows: TGTGCCAGCAGTTCTTACGAGCGAGTAGGCTTC. The rearrangement joins TRBV28 to TRBJ2-7, with unresolved D. This CDR3 is 11 amino acids long. The germline V gene has CDR1 MDHEN and CDR2 SYDVKM.

The chain recombines TRBV20-1 with TRBJ2-7, with D uncertain. CDR3 length: 13 amino acids. Looked up from germline, CDR1 is DFQATT and CDR2 is SNEGSKA (reference sequence). The V end was cut by 3 bases, the J end by 6 bases, with 15 bases between. CDR3 sequence: CSASNGWKREQYF. The CDR3 nucleotides are TGCAGTGCTAGTAATGGATGGAAGCGCGAGCAGTACTTC.

The chain links TRBV9 to TRBJ2-7; D gene unclear. V lost 2 bases and J 6 bases, leaving 9 bases between the germline ends. The germline V gene has CDR1 SGDLS and CDR2 YYNGEE. The CDR3 consists of 12 residues. The CDR3 spells CASSVDPGEQYF. In DNA form, the CDR3 reads TGTGCCAGCAGCGTTGACCCGGGCGAGCAGTACTTC.

The gene calls are TRBV7-9 and TRBJ2-7; D gene unclear. The CDR3 consists of 15 residues. CDR1 is SEHNR, CDR2 FQNEAQ, per germline (reference sequence). Trimming removed 1 base at V and 0 bases at J, with 10 bases between. The CDR3: CASSLVGSDSYEQYF. In nucleotides, the CDR3 is TGTGCCAGCAGCTTAGTGGGCTCGGACTCCTACGAGCAGTACTTC.

The V gene is TRBV6-5, the J gene TRBJ1-1; no firm D call. The germline V gene encodes CDR1 MNHEY and CDR2 SVGAGI. V lost 6 bases and J 2 bases, leaving 7 bases between the germline ends. The CDR3 loop spans 12 amino acids. The CDR3 reads CASRGSNTEAFF. In nucleotides, the CDR3 is TGTGCCAGCAGAGGGAGTAACACTGAAGCTTTCTTT.

The chain combines TRBV13 with TRBJ2-7, with a tentative D call TRBD1 (5 bases). The CDR3 is made up of 14 amino acids. CDR1 is PRHDT and CDR2 is FYEKMQ in the germline V gene (reference sequence). Between the trimmed V and J ends, which lost 5 bases and 2 bases, there was a span of 13 bases. The CDR3 DNA is TGTGCCAGCAGCCCAGGGCCAGGACCCTACGAGCAGTACTTC. Translating it yields CASSPGPGPYEQYF.

This rearrangement joins TRBV18 to TRBJ2-6; D may be TRBD2 (6 bases). CDR3 length equals 16 residues. Germline V lookup: CDR1 KGHSH, CDR2 LQKENI. V lost 9 bases and J lost 4, with 19 bases in between. The CDR3 coding sequence is TGTGCCAGGTCGGGCGGGGCCAGTCTCGGGGCCAACGTCCTGACTTTC. This gives the protein CARSGGASLGANVLTF.

The V gene is TRBV28, the J gene TRBJ2-1; D is perhaps TRBD1 (5 bases). The length of the CDR3 is 14 residues. Germline values: CDR1 MDHEN, CDR2 SYDVKM. Deletions cut 8 bases from V and 5 bases from J, with 16 bases between. The CDR3 nucleotides read TGTGCCAGCGCAGGGTTGTTTGAGAACAATGAGCAGTTCTTC. It encodes CASAGLFENNEQFF.